A single T cell receptor beta chain is shown here with its context. CDR3 length equals 14 residues. Germline assignment: CDR1 GTSNPN and CDR2 SVGIG (reference sequence). Trimming left V 3 bases short and J 6 bases short, with 17 bases between. The authors' processing: Estimates of nucleated cell counts were drawn from the amplification of reference gene primers. Method: immunoSEQ multiplex PCR; TCRdb's copy keeps in-frame clones and lacks some. For V, J and clone size, that table is used; D and trimming come from the DNA. The sample lists about 73,000 clones, over 80% occurring once. The data derive from a study of blood T cell repertoires in COVID-19. Study overall: From the United States, Italy and Spain came samples of acute and convalescent COVID-19. The cDNA or gDNA used as material had been derived from T cells, B-cell-depleted T cells, or PBMCs.

This receptor was taken from an elderly man with active or convalescent COVID-19. This sequence joins TRBV30 and TRBJ1-2; D may be TRBD1 (5 bases). Material: peripheral blood. CDR3 residues: CAWSRDPREDGYTF. CDR3 DNA sequence: TGTGCCTGGAGCCGGGACCCGAGGGAGGATGGCTACACCTTC.